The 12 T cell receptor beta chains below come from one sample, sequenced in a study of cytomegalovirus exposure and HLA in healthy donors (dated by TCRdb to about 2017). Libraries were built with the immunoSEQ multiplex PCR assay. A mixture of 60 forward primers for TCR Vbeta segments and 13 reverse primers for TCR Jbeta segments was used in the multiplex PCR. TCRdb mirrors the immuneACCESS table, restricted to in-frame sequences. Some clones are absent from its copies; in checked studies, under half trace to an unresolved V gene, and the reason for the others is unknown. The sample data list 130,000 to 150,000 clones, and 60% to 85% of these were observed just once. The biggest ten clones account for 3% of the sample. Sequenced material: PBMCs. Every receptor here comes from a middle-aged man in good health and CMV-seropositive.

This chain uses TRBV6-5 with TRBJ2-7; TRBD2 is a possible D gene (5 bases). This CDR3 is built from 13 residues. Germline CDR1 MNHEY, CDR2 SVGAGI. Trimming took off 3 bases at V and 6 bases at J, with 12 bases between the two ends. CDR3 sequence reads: CASSYPLGGEQYF. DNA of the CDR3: TGTGCCAGCAGTTATCCGCTAGGAGGCGAGCAGTACTTC.

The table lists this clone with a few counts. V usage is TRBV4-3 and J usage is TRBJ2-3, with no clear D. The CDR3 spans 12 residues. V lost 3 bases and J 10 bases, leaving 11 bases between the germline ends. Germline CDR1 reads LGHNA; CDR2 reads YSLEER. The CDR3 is CASSHFSSAQYF. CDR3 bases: TGCGCCAGCAGCCATTTTAGCTCGGCGCAGTATTTT.

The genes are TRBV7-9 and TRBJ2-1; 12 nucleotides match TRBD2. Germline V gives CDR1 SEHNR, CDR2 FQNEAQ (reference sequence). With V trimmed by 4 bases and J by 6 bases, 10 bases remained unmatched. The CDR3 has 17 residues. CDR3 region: CASSSSTGLAGLNEQFF. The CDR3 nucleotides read TGTGCCAGCAGCTCTTCAACTGGACTAGCGGGACTCAATGAGCAGTTCTTC.

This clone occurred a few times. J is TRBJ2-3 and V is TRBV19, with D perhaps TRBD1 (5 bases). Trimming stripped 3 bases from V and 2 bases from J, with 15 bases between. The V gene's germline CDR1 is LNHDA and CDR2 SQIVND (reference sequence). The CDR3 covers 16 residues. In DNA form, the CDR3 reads TGTGCCAGTAGTATTGAGCCAGGGATATACACAGATACGCAGTATTTT. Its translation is CASSIEPGIYTDTQYF.

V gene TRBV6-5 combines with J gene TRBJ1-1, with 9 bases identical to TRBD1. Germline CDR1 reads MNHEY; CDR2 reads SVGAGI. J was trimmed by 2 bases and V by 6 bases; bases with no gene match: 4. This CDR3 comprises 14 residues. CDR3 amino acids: CASRPGQGNTEAFF. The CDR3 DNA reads TGTGCCAGCAGGCCGGGACAGGGAAACACTGAAGCTTTCTTT.

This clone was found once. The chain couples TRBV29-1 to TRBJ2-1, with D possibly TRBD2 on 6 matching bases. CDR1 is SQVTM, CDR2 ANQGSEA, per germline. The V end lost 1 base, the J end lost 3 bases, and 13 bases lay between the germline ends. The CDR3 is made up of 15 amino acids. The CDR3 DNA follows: TGCAGCGTTGAAGGACGGAGGGATAACTACAATGAGCAGTTCTTC. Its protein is CSVEGRRDNYNEQFF.

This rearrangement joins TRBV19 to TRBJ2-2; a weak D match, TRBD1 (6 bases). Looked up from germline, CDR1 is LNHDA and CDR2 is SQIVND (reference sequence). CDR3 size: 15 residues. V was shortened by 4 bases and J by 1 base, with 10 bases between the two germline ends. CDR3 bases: TGTGCCAGTAGTAAAATGACAGGGAACACCGGGGAGCTGTTTTTT. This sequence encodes CASSKMTGNTGELFF.

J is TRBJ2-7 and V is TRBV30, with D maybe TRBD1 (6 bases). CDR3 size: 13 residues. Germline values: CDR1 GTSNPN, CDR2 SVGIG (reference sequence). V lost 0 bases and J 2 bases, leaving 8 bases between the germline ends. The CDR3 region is CAWSVNRAYEQYF. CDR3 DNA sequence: TGTGCCTGGAGTGTTAACAGGGCCTACGAGCAGTACTTC.

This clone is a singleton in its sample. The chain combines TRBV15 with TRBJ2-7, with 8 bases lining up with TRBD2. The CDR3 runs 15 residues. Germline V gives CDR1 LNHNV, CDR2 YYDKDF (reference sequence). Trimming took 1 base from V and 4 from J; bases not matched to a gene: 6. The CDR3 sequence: CATSRGGTRGYEQYF. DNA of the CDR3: TGTGCCACCAGCAGAGGGGGGACTAGGGGATACGAGCAGTACTTC.

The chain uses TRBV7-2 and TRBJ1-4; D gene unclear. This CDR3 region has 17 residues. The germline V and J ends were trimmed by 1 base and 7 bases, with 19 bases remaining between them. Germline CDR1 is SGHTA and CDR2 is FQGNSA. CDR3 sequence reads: CASSLDGPAINPEKLFF. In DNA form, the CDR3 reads TGTGCCAGCAGCTTAGATGGGCCGGCCATTAATCCTGAAAAACTGTTTTTT.

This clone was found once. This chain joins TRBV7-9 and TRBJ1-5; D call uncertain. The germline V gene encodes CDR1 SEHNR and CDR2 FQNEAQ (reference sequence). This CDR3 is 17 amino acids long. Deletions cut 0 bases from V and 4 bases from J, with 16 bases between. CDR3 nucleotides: TGTGCCAGCAGCTTAGCCCGGGTCAGTGAAGTAAATCAGCCCCAGCATTTT. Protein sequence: CASSLARVSEVNQPQHF.

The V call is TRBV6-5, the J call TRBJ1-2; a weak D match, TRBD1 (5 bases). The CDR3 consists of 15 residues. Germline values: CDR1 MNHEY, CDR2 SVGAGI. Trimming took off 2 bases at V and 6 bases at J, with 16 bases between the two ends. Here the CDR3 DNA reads TGTGCCAGCAGTTACGGGCTACAGGCTGTAGATGGCTACACCTTC. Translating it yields CASSYGLQAVDGYTF.